This T cell receptor (beta chain) was recovered during a study of blood T cell repertoires in COVID-19 (TCRdb year 2020). With respect to the entire study: Collaborator samples came from the United States, Italy and Spain and covered acute and convalescent phases of COVID-19. The material from the prospective study consisted of cDNA or gDNA derived from T cells, B-cell-depleted T cells, or PBMCs. Samples came from the ongoing ImmuneRACE study (first 160 participants) plus 1,254 subjects from 6 global collaborators. A freely available public database, intended as a resource for researchers studying the immune response to SARS-CoV-2, is where the repertoires were released. Sample metadata almost always included a de-identified subject ID, COVID-19 status, age in years and sex. Subjects who had been exposed to COVID-19, were actively infected with it, or had recovered from it provided the deeply sampled blood TCRbeta repertoires that made up the dataset. Where HLA class I and class II types were available, the types were taken from metadata supplied by the sample provider, not from assay-based typing.

On this clone: Its cognate antigen has yet to be identified. No base quality values were provided; no much bigger clone lies one nucleotide off.

TCRbeta CDR3 regions were amplified from genomic DNA using the immunoSEQ Assay, a bias-controlled multiplex PCR. Regarding the original processing steps: Nucleated cell counts per sample were estimated from amplification of reference gene primers within the assay. To quantify the absolute abundance of each unique TCRbeta CDR3 rearrangement, sequence reads were collapsed and filtered. For each sample, productive Simpson clonality was calculated as the square root of Simpson's diversity index across productive rearrangements. The table comes from immuneACCESS by way of TCRdb, which keeps in-frame sequences with V and J called. Part of the clones is missing from these tables; in studies checked, under half for an unresolved V gene and the rest for unknown reasons. The V and J calls and clone size come from that table; D and trimming were worked out from the DNA. Here the sample has 170,000 or so clones; around 80% occur a single time. The top ten clonotypes cover under 3.5% of the sample.

Whole blood was collected in K2EDTA tubes by collaborating institutions according to the institutions' own protocols. For TCRbeta analysis, collaborators shipped samples as frozen whole blood, isolated PBMCs, or DNA extracted from either of those sample types. Study-wide findings and limitations: How much clinical and demographic metadata was included differed by source and by participant, and the metadata was provided uncurated.

Compared with germline, V lacks 3 bases and J lacks 8 bases; bases without a gene match: 16. The CDR3 holds 16 amino acids from the cysteine to the phenylalanine. Only the CDR3 DNA stays, 48 bases, in frame from base 1. Based on the germline V gene (reference sequence), the CDR1 and CDR2 sequences are SGHNT and YYREEE. Sequenced material: peripheral blood. The V gene is TRBV5-4 and the J gene is TRBJ1-2, with 7 central nucleotides matching TRBD1. This TCR was recovered from an older woman with acute or convalescent COVID-19. In nucleotides, the sequence is TGTGCCAGCAGCTCCCTTCGGGACAGACCCGTGGACGGCTACACCTTC. This translates into CASSSLRDRPVDGYTF. Beyond the CDR3, the reference TRBV5-4 and TRBJ1-2 genes provide the residues; the full variable domain reads: ETGVTQSPTHLIKTRGQQVTLRCSSQSGHNTVSWYQQALGQGPQFIFQYYREEENGRGNFPPRFSGLQFPNYSSELNVNALELDDSALYLCASSSLRDRPVDGYTFGSGTRLTVV.